This TCR beta chain was documented in a study of blood T cell repertoires in COVID-19 (dated by TCRdb to 2018 to 2020). The study in broad terms: Collaborator samples came from the United States, Italy and Spain and covered acute and convalescent phases of COVID-19. The prospective study material was composed of cDNA or gDNA derived from T cells, B-cell-depleted T cells, or PBMCs. The dataset comprised deeply sampled blood TCRbeta repertoires from subjects exposed to, actively infected with, or recovered from COVID-19. The repertoires were released in a freely available public database intended as a resource for research on the immune response to SARS-CoV-2. Samples came from the ongoing ImmuneRACE study (first 160 participants) plus 1,254 subjects from 6 global collaborators. A de-identified subject ID, COVID-19 status, age in years and sex were almost always included in the sample metadata. Where available, HLA class I and class II types were obtained from metadata supplied by the sample provider rather than from assay-based typing.

The CDR3 spans 17 residues, from the cysteine through the phenylalanine. The retained sequence is limited to the CDR3, 51 bases, with the frame set at the first base. Germline trimming amounts to 3 bases on V and 3 bases on J, with 11 as the count of junction bases outside the gene matches. The germline V gene specifies LGHNA as CDR1 and YNFKEQ as CDR2. TCRbeta CDR3 regions were amplified from genomic DNA by means of the immunoSEQ Assay, a bias-controlled multiplex PCR. Per the authors' processing: The number of nucleated cells in each sample was estimated by amplification of reference gene primers within the assay. To quantify the absolute abundance of each unique TCRbeta CDR3 rearrangement, sequence reads were collapsed and filtered. For each sample, productive Simpson clonality was calculated as the square root of Simpson's diversity index across productive rearrangements. Entries here come from immuneACCESS through TCRdb and include only in-frame sequences with V and J called. Some clones fail to appear in such tables; in the studies checked, an unresolved V gene covers under half of the shortfall, and the cause of the remainder is unknown. The V and J calls and clone size are taken from that table; D and trimming were inferred from the DNA. The sample has under 95,000 clones on record, 83% of them singletons. The top ten hold around 27% of the sample.

Overall study outcomes, separate from this receptor: Clinical and demographic metadata were provided uncurated, with the amount varying by source and participant.

The collaborating institutions used their own protocols to collect whole blood in K2EDTA tubes. For TCRbeta analysis, collaborators shipped samples as frozen whole blood, isolated PBMCs, or DNA extracted from either of those sample types. On this clone itself: Its antigen specificity is not known. No quality values exist for individual bases; no much larger clone is one base distant.

Material for sequencing was peripheral blood. The rearranged chain carries TRBV4-2 and TRBJ1-2; 9 central nucleotides agree with TRBD1. This TCR came from a woman aged 80 or over with acute or convalescent COVID-19. The CDR3 is CASSHGTGIIGDYGYTF. The bases read TGTGCCAGCAGCCACGGGACAGGGATAATCGGTGACTATGGCTACACCTTC.